This T cell receptor (beta chain) was found in a study of blood T cell repertoires in COVID-19. As regards this clone: Other DNA sequences in the same sample also yield this CDR3.

The CDR3 extends over 14 amino acids. V lost 2 bases, J lost 8 bases, and 2 bases stayed unmatched. Per the germline V gene, CDR1 is KGHSH and CDR2 is LQKENI. The repertoire was sequenced with immunoSEQ multiplex PCR; TCRdb's copy has only in-frame clones and lacks some. The data show approximately 390,000 clones, approximately 85% seen once. The TCR comes from a woman between 35 and 50 years old with acute COVID-19. The chain combines TRBV18 with TRBJ1-6; 8 bases fit TRBD1. The sequenced material came from PBMCs or T cells enriched from blood (not recorded which). CDR3 coding DNA: TGTGCCAGCTCACCAGGACAGGGAGATTCACCCCTCCACTTT. Encoded protein: CASSPGQGDSPLHF.